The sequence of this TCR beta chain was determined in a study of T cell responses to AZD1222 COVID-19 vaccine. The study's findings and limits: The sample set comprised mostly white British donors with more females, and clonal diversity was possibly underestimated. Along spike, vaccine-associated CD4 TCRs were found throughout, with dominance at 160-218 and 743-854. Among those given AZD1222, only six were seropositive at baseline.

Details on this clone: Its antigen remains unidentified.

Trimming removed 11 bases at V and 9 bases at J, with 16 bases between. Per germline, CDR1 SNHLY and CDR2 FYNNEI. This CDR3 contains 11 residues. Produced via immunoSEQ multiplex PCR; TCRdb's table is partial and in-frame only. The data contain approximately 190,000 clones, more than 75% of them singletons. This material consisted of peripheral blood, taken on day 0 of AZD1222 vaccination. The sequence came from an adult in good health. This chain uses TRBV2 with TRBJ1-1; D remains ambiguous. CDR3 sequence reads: CAQLRALQAFF. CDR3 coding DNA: TGTGCCCAACTCCGAGCACTTCAAGCTTTCTTT.